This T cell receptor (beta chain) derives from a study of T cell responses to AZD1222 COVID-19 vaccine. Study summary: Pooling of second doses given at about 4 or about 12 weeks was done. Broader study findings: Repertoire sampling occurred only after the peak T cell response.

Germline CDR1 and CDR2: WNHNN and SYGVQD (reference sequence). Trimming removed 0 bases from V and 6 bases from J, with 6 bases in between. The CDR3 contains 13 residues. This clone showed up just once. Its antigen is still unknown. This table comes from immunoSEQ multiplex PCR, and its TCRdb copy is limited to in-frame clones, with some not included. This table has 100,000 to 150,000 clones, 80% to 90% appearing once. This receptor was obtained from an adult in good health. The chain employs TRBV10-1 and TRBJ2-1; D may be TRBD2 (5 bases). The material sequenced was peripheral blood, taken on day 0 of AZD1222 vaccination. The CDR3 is CASSESGGNEQFF. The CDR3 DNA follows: TGCGCCAGCAGTGAGTCAGGAGGCAATGAGCAGTTCTTC.